Detailed here is one T cell receptor (beta chain). Antigen: not known. This entry belongs to a study of shared clonotypes between healthy human individuals. Overall study results and limits: Clonotypes shared by all four donors outscored non-shared clonotypes in generation probability.

The study separated CD4+ cells into CD45RA+ naive and CD45RA-negative memory subsets. Produced via immunoSEQ multiplex PCR; TCRdb's table is partial and in-frame only. The sample comprises over a million clones, more than 60% of which are singletons, and nearly 1.5% rests with the top ten. The receptor comes from a man aged 18 to 35 in good health. Sequenced: memory CD4+ T cells sorted from blood. The subset denotes: CD45RA-negative fraction.

The CDR3 coding sequence is TGCGCCTCAGCAACTCAGGGAGGAGTTGAAGCTTTCTTT. Translation gives CASATQGGVEAFF. V usage is TRBV10-2 and J usage is TRBJ1-1; a weak D match, TRBD1 (5 bases). This CDR3 spans 13 amino acids. The germline CDR1 and CDR2 sequences are WSHSY and SAAADI. V was trimmed by 11 bases and J by 7 bases, leaving 20 bases between them.